Each of the 11 T cell receptor beta chains below was sequenced from the same sample in a study of identical twins. TCRdb recomputed calls from the 5' RACE reads with MiXCR, one row per CDR3 protein. The sample has approximately 190,000 distinct CDR3 sequences, more than 15% seen once. This sample was shared with a second study, whose subject was T cells expressing NK-cell markers.

The specimen was CD8+ T cells sorted from blood. The receptors stem from a woman in her late teens or twenties in good health.

V gene TRBV11-2 combines with J gene TRBJ2-4; 8 bases map to TRBD2. J was trimmed by 0 bases and V by 2 bases; bases with no gene match: 9. The CDR3 spans 18 residues. Germline CDR1 and CDR2: SGHAT and FQNNGV. The CDR3 DNA follows: TGTGCCAGCAGCTTATGGTCTAGCGGGTATCTAGCCAAAAACATTCAGTACTTC. It encodes CASSLWSSGYLAKNIQYF.

CDR3: CASRTRQGLAGELFF. CDR3 in DNA: TGTGCCAGCAGGACCAGACAGGGTCTAGCCGGGGAGCTGTTTTTT. The chain couples TRBV6-1 to TRBJ2-2; 7 bases match TRBD1. Trimming took 6 bases from V and 6 from J; bases not matched to a gene: 10. The CDR3 has 15 residues. Per germline, CDR1 MNHNS and CDR2 SASEGT.

This clonotype was recorded many times. The V and J genes are TRBV12-3 or TRBV12-4 and TRBJ1-2; D not resolved. The CDR3 consists of 13 residues. The V end was cut by 5 bases, the J end by 3 bases, with 10 bases between. The CDR3 loop is CASSSHSHYGYTF. Written as DNA, the CDR3 is TGTGCCAGCAGTAGCCACAGTCACTATGGCTACACCTTC.

The chain has TRBV2 and TRBJ2-3, with unresolved D. V was shortened by 6 bases and J by 0 bases, with 10 bases between the two germline ends. In germline, CDR1 is SNHLY, CDR2 FYNNEI. The CDR3 is 14 residues long. The CDR3 DNA reads as TGTGCCAGCAGGCCAGATTCTAGCACAGATACGCAGTATTTT. Translated, it gives CASRPDSSTDTQYF.

This chain links TRBV6-1 with TRBJ2-3; 10 positions agree with TRBD1. Per germline, CDR1 MNHNS and CDR2 SASEGT. V lost 6 bases to trimming and J lost 1 base; unmatched junction nucleotides: 7. CDR3 size: 16 residues. CDR3: CASRRGTGVGTDTQYF. Written as DNA, the CDR3 is TGTGCCAGCAGGAGGGGGACAGGGGTTGGCACAGATACGCAGTATTTT.

This clonotype was counted a few times. The V gene is TRBV3-1, the J gene TRBJ2-3; D gene uncertain. V lost 4 bases, J lost 5 bases, and 19 bases lay in between. The CDR3 consists of 16 residues. Germline CDR1 is LGHDT and CDR2 is YNNKEL (reference sequence). The CDR3 nucleotides read TGTGCCAGCAGCCCCGCTGGGTCCCCGTCCCGAGATACGCAGTATTTT. Protein sequence: CASSPAGSPSRDTQYF.

The CDR3 loop is CASLRANGASYNEQFF. The CDR3 DNA is TGTGCCAGCCTCAGGGCCAACGGGGCCTCATACAATGAGCAGTTCTTC. The rearrangement links TRBV6-2 or TRBV6-3 to TRBJ2-1; either TRBD1 or TRBD2 may fit D (5 bases each). The CDR3 spans 16 residues. Germline CDR1 and CDR2: MNHEY and SVGEGT. With 8 bases removed from V and 4 bases from J, the gap between germline ends came to 21 bases.

In its sample, this clonotype was seen many times. This chain joins TRBV20-1 and TRBJ1-2; D not resolved. This CDR3 is 11 amino acids long. Germline V CDR1 and CDR2: DFQATT, SNEGSKA (reference sequence). V gave up 3 bases and J gave up 9 bases, with 11 bases separating them. The DNA for the CDR3 is TGCAGTGCTAGGGAAAGCTTTCGCTACACCTTC. It is translated as CSARESFRYTF.

This clonotype was seen many times. This rearrangement joins TRBV5-6 to TRBJ2-1, with D unclear. V lost 5 bases, J lost 6 bases, and 9 bases lay in between. The CDR3 is 12 amino acids. Germline values: CDR1 SGHDT, CDR2 YYEEEE. Here the CDR3 reads CASSLGFNEQFF. The DNA of the CDR3 is TGTGCCAGCAGTCTAGGATTCAATGAGCAGTTCTTC.

In its sample, this clonotype was seen a few times. This chain links TRBV27 with TRBJ2-1; D remains ambiguous. The ends were cut back, 5 bases at V and 5 bases at J, with 4 bases in the middle. Germline-derived CDR1 and CDR2 are MNHEY and SMNVEV (reference sequence). CDR3 length: 11 residues. The CDR3 loop is CASSAHNEQFF. As DNA, the CDR3 is TGTGCCAGCAGTGCACACAATGAGCAGTTCTTC.

V usage is TRBV18 and J usage is TRBJ2-7; D might be TRBD2 (6 bases). The V gene lost 8 bases and the J gene lost 5 bases, with 25 bases spanning the gap. Germline CDR1 is KGHSH and CDR2 is LQKENI. The CDR3 spans 16 residues. CDR3 sequence: CASPPPAEGNYNEQYF. As DNA, the CDR3 is TGTGCCAGCCCCCCCCCCGCGGAGGGGAACTACAACGAGCAGTACTTC.